The table lists the clone carrying this T cell receptor beta chain with many counts. The antigen remains undetermined. The data derive from a study of CD8+CD57+ T cells in acquired aplastic anemia. For the study at large: When averaged, DNA from sorted CD4+ and CD8+ cells came to around 3.1 ug. Healthy donors averaged roughly 11 million reads for CD4+ cells.

According to the study, genomic DNA was the template for TCR beta VDJ and CDR3 profiling. TCRdb used MiXCR to reprocess the reads, holding one entry per CDR3 protein. Counted here are about 130,000 distinct CDR3 sequences, about 48% occurring once; the ten biggest clones make up 2% to 3%. V shed 5 bases, J shed 4 bases, and the junction held 6 bases outside the gene matches. In germline, CDR1 is LGHDT, CDR2 YNNKEL (reference sequence). The CDR3 consists of 14 residues. Findings of the study overall: CD8+ Simpson's diversity showed no significant patient-control difference.

The source material was sorted CD4+, CD8+, or CD8+CD57+ T cells (not recorded which) from PBMCs. The chain uses TRBV3-1 and TRBJ1-1; 8 bases fit TRBD1. This clonotype was sampled from a human donor in good health, serving as a control. The CDR3 nucleotides read TGTGCCAGCAGCTCCGGACAGGGTATCACTGAAGCTTTCTTT. As protein: CASSSGQGITEAFF.